Listed below are T cell receptor beta chains from one sample, sequenced in a study of blood T cell repertoires in COVID-19. Using immunoSEQ multiplex PCR, the repertoire was profiled, and TCRdb retains in-frame clones only, with some absent. The sample records under 300,000 clones, 80% to 90% being singletons. Sequenced input: peripheral blood. The receptors shown here come from a woman between 65 and 79 years old with acute or convalescent COVID-19. Both conserved end residues are trimmed from each CDR3. Not all rows give a size; the values are once, few, many and, for expanded clones, a class.

abundance	j_gene	v_gene	CDR3aa
.	TRBJ1-5	TRBV4-1	ASSPQTGVNQPQH
once	TRBJ1-5	TRBV14	ASSQVFGVNYQPQH
few	TRBJ2-2	TRBV4-2	ASSQGVAGATGELF
.	TRBJ2-1	TRBV7-8	ASSASGGGSSYNEQF
.	TRBJ1-1	TRBV2	ASIYHTEAF
once	TRBJ2-1	TRBV12-3/TRBV12-4	ASRSGGADEQF
once	TRBJ2-1	TRBV4-1	ASSQDRGTYNEQF
few	TRBJ2-7	TRBV23-1	ASFRAYEQY
.	TRBJ2-2	TRBV4-1	ASSQDRNGELF
once	TRBJ2-7	TRBV5-1	ASSLEDRAYEQY
.	TRBJ2-3	TRBV5-1	ASSLTGEDTQY
.	TRBJ2-5	TRBV27	ASSSKGPGTQY
few	TRBJ1-5	TRBV18	ASSPYRDQPQH
.	TRBJ1-5	TRBV2	ASSEFLAWGDQPQH
.	TRBJ2-7	TRBV5-1	ASSLWLGGRYEQY
.	TRBJ2-1	TRBV11-3	ASSSGVLAYNEQF
.	TRBJ1-1	TRBV4-1	ASSQDYNTEAF
once	TRBJ2-3	TRBV9	ASSTDPARGSTQY
once	TRBJ1-4	TRBV19	ASTERQPNEKLF
once	TRBJ2-1	TRBV7-8	ASSLDGVSSYNEQF
.	TRBJ1-2	TRBV7-9	ASSPLGGPLDFYGYT
.	TRBJ1-3	TRBV6-6	ASRMTGASSGNTIY
.	TRBJ2-7	TRBV11-3	ASRTEFYEQY
.	TRBJ1-5	TRBV3-1/TRBV3-2	ASSQARNQPQH
.	TRBJ2-7	TRBV10-3	AISSNNREYEQY
.	TRBJ2-1	TRBV5-5	ASSRGLDNEQF
.	TRBJ1-4	TRBV2	ASNAPQDGEKLF
.	TRBJ1-2	TRBV5-4	ASSLGFTGYGYT
.	TRBJ1-1	TRBV5-1	ASSSRDRGGNTEAF
.	TRBJ2-3	TRBV7-9	ASSDGLGTDTQY
.	TRBJ2-7	TRBV14	ASSPLQIVQAYEQY
.	TRBJ1-1	TRBV10-1	ASSAPGTPNTEAF
few	TRBJ1-2	TRBV25-1	ASSGGTVSHGYT
.	TRBJ1-1	TRBV6-4	ASRRTVYTEAF
.	TRBJ2-1	TRBV30	AWTLSRGNEQF
few	TRBJ2-7	TRBV30	AWSGSGFGEQY
.	TRBJ2-2	TRBV5-1	AGRSNTGELF
.	TRBJ2-3	TRBV27	ASSFSAGGPGDTQY
.	TRBJ2-1	TRBV3-1/TRBV3-2	ASSRNTGPEQF
.	TRBJ2-7	TRBV11-3	ASSLERAGGRYEQY
.	TRBJ1-1	TRBV5-1	ASSAQTGLNSEAF
.	TRBJ2-5	TRBV9	ASSPRPRDRQETQY
.	TRBJ2-1	TRBV2	ASSDLRGYNEQF
.	TRBJ2-1	TRBV7-2	ASSSWATAGSYNEQF
.	TRBJ1-2	TRBV5-4	ASSLKGAQRGYGYT
.	TRBJ2-3	TRBV28	AGGTGREGQY
.	TRBJ1-2	TRBV30	AWTGWLSGYT
.	TRBJ2-5	TRBV7-9	ASSSLSGGAGETQY
once	TRBJ1-5	TRBV11-2	ASSVTGENQPQH
few	TRBJ1-1	TRBV6-6	ASTLQGNTEAF
once	TRBJ1-1	TRBV18	ASSPQQGRQTEAF